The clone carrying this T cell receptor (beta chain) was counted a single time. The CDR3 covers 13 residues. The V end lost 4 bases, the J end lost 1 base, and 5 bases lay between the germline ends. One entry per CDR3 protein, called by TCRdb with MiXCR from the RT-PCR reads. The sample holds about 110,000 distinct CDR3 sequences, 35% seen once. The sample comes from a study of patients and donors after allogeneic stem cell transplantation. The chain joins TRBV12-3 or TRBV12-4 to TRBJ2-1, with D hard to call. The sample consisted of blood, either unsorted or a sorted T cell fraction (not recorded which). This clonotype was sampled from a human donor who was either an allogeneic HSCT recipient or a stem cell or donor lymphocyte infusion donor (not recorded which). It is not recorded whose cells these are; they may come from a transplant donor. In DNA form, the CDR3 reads TGTGCCAGCAGTTGGAAGTCCTACAATGAGCAGTTCTTC. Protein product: CASSWKSYNEQFF.